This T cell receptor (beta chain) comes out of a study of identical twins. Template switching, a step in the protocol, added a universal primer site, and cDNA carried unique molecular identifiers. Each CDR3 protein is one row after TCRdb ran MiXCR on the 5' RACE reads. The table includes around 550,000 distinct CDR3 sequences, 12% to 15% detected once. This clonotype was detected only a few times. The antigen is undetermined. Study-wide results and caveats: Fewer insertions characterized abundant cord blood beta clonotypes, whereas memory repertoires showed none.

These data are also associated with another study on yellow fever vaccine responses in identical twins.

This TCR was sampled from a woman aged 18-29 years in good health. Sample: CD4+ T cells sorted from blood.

The CDR3 bases are TGTGCCAGCAGTTTGGGGGACCCTGCCTACAATGAGCAGTTCTTC. Encoded protein: CASSLGDPAYNEQFF. The rearrangement uses TRBV12-3 or TRBV12-4 and TRBJ2-1; D possibly matches TRBD1 or TRBD2 (5 bases each). This CDR3 has 15 residues. Trimming took 3 bases from V and 2 from J, leaving 11 bases between them.